This is a list of T cell receptor beta chains from one sample in a study of OX40 agonist ivuxolimab in advanced cancers. Measured with immunoSEQ multiplex PCR; TCRdb has only the in-frame clones, and not every one. This sample carries roughly 63,000 clones, about 88% of them seen once, and the ten largest clones take around 12%. The specimen was CD4+ or CD8+ T cells sorted from blood, collected in a trial of the OX40 agonist ivuxolimab. Receptors originate from an adult with an advanced solid tumor such as melanoma, head and neck, liver or kidney cancer. CDR3s include the opening cysteine and the closing phenylalanine or tryptophan. The D gene is left open where the match is weak. Some rows mark clone size as missing; the rest say once, few, many or name a class of expanded clone.

j_call | clone_size | d_call | v_call | cdr3_nt | cdr3_aa
TRBJ1-2 | . | . | TRBV9 | TGTGCCAGCAGCGGCAGTCAGGCCGGTGGCTACACCTTC | CASSGSQAGGYTF
TRBJ1-1 | . | . | TRBV2 | TGTGCCAGCAGTGAGGGGTGGGCAAACACTGAAGCTTTCTTT | CASSEGWANTEAFF
TRBJ2-5 | . | . | TRBV27 | TGTGCCAGCAGGCCCCCAGGGGGGCCGAAAGAGACCCAGTACTTC | CASRPPGGPKETQYF
TRBJ2-3 | . | . | TRBV4-1 | TGCGCCAGCAGCCAAGGAGCAGATACGCAGTATTTT | CASSQGADTQYF
TRBJ1-2 | . | . | TRBV7-2 | TGTGCCAGCAGCTTAGAAGACCCTTTCGATGGCTACACCTTC | CASSLEDPFDGYTF
TRBJ2-7 | . | . | TRBV7-9 | TGTGCCAGCAGCCCCGCGGAGGGAGCCTACGAGCAGTACTTC | CASSPAEGAYEQYF
TRBJ2-1 | . | . | TRBV28 | TGTGCCAGCAGGGGCGGATTACTAGTACCCAATGAGCAGTTCTTC | CASRGGLLVPNEQFF
TRBJ2-6 | once | . | TRBV2 | TGTGCCACCGACAGGCGCCCCCTCTCTGGGGCCAACGTCCTGACTTTC | CATDRRPLSGANVLTF
TRBJ2-7 | . | . | TRBV27 | TGTGCCAGCAGAGGGCGGGGATACGAGCAGTACTTC | CASRGRGYEQYF
TRBJ2-1 | medium-sized | . | TRBV19 | TGTGCCAGTAGTATAGGGTGGAATGAGCAGTTCTTC | CASSIGWNEQFF
TRBJ2-1 | . | . | TRBV29-1 | TGCAGCGTTGAAGGAGTCCATGTCGAATACAATGAGCAGTTCTTC | CSVEGVHVEYNEQFF
TRBJ2-7 | few | . | TRBV27 | TGTGCCAGCAGTTCGTTAGGGGACTTCTACGAGCAGTACTTC | CASSSLGDFYEQYF
TRBJ2-1 | . | . | TRBV5-1 | TGCGCCAGCAGCTTGGAGACCTCCTCCTACAATGAGCAGTTCTTC | CASSLETSSYNEQFF
TRBJ2-1 | once | . | TRBV11-2 | TGTGCCAGCAGCTTAGGCTTCCAGGAGCAGTTCTTC | CASSLGFQEQFF
TRBJ2-2 | . | TRBD2 | TRBV11-2 | TGTGCCAGCAGGAAGCGGGGTCTGGACACCGGGGAGCTGTTTTTT | CASRKRGLDTGELFF
TRBJ2-7 | . | TRBD2 | TRBV27 | TGTGCCAGCAGTCCGATCGGGGGGAGGCCCTACGAGCAGTACTTC | CASSPIGGRPYEQYF
TRBJ1-5 | few | . | TRBV6-1 | TGTGCCAGCAGTGAAGTTCAGCCCCAGCATTTT | CASSEVQPQHF
TRBJ2-1 | . | . | TRBV9 | TGTGCCAGCAGCGTAGGTGGGAGGTGGTCCTACAATGAGCAGTTCTTC | CASSVGGRWSYNEQFF
TRBJ2-5 | . | . | TRBV9 | TGTGCCAGCAGCGTAGGGGATGTGGGCGACTCGCCGCGGGAGACCCAGTACTTC | CASSVGDVGDSPRETQYF
TRBJ2-1 | . | TRBD2 | TRBV5-1 | TGCGCCAGCAGCTCGCGGTTAGCGGGTCCCAATGAGCAGTTCTTC | CASSSRLAGPNEQFF
TRBJ2-7 | few | . | TRBV27 | TGTGCCAGCAGACTTGACAGGTCCCCCTACGAGCAGTACTTC | CASRLDRSPYEQYF
TRBJ2-6 | . | . | TRBV30 | TGTGCCTGGAGCTATGCGGTAGGGGCCAACGTCCTGACTTTC | CAWSYAVGANVLTF
TRBJ2-7 | . | . | TRBV2 | TGTGCCAGCAGTGGCGCCTACGAGCAGTACTTC | CASSGAYEQYF
TRBJ2-7 | . | . | TRBV10-2 | TGCGCCAGCAGTGCGGGGCAGCAGTACTTC | CASSAGQQYF
TRBJ2-7 | . | TRBD1 | TRBV6-6 | TGTGCCAGCAGTTACTATGGGGGGACAGGGTACTACGAGCAGTACTTC | CASSYYGGTGYYEQYF
TRBJ2-1 | . | TRBD1 | TRBV19 | TGTGCCATTAATTCCGGGACAGGGGGCAATGAGCAGTTCTTC | CAINSGTGGNEQFF
TRBJ2-1 | . | . | TRBV30 | TGTGCCTGGACCTATGGCGGTTACAATGAGCAGTTCTTC | CAWTYGGYNEQFF
TRBJ1-1 | . | . | TRBV27 | TGTGCCAGCAGTTCAGGACTAGTCTCTGAAGCTTTCTTT | CASSSGLVSEAFF
TRBJ2-3 | . | . | TRBV7-9 | TGTGCCAGCAGCCTTTACAGGGATTTCACAGATACGCAGTATTTT | CASSLYRDFTDTQYF
TRBJ1-6 | . | . | TRBV5-4 | TGTGCCAGCAGCTTTGGGCAACAATCACCCCTCCACTTT | CASSFGQQSPLHF
TRBJ1-1 | . | . | TRBV2 | TGTGCCAGCGGGGGGACAACAGCTTTCTTT | CASGGTTAFF
TRBJ2-1 | . | . | TRBV18 | TGTGCCAGCTCACCCGTGGTCGATGAGCAGTTCTTC | CASSPVVDEQFF
TRBJ2-7 | . | . | TRBV5-4 | TGTGCCAGCAGCTCGGAACAGGCAGGGTACGAGCAGTACTTC | CASSSEQAGYEQYF
TRBJ1-2 | few | . | TRBV5-6 | TGTGCCAGCAGCTTGATGGGCCTTAACTATGGCTACACCTTC | CASSLMGLNYGYTF
TRBJ1-2 | . | . | TRBV9 | TGTGCCAGCAGCGTAGAAGGAGGGGGACCCAGGGACTATGGCTACACCTTC | CASSVEGGGPRDYGYTF
TRBJ1-6 | . | . | TRBV2 | TGTGCCAGCAGTCAACAGGGACATTCACCCCTCCACTTT | CASSQQGHSPLHF
TRBJ2-7 | . | TRBD2 | TRBV2 | TGTGCCACTCTAGCGGGGGCCACTCCCGGGGAGCAGTACTTC | CATLAGATPGEQYF
TRBJ1-1 | . | . | TRBV7-6 | TGTGCCAGCAGCATACAAGGGTTCGGCACTGAAGCTTTCTTT | CASSIQGFGTEAFF
TRBJ1-1 | . | . | TRBV30 | TGTGCCTGGAGTTTGGGGGGCCTTGAAGCTTTCTTT | CAWSLGGLEAFF
TRBJ2-1 | . | . | TRBV2 | TGTGCCAGCAGGCCGGGTTACAATGAGCAGTTCTTC | CASRPGYNEQFF
TRBJ2-7 | . | . | TRBV4-1 | TGCGCCAGCAGCCACGGGCCGACAGGTAGGGACGAGCAGTACTTC | CASSHGPTGRDEQYF
TRBJ2-7 | . | . | TRBV27 | TGTGCCAGCAGTTTAGTCGCGACATTTAATTACGAGCAGTACTTC | CASSLVATFNYEQYF
TRBJ1-1 | . | . | TRBV11-2 | TGTGCCAGCAGCTTAGAAGGCCAGGGAGGGGACCTGAACACTGAAGCTTTCTTT | CASSLEGQGGDLNTEAFF
TRBJ1-5 | . | . | TRBV6-6 | TGTGCCAGCGGCAGGGGACGTCAGCCCCAGCATTTT | CASGRGRQPQHF
TRBJ2-7 | . | . | TRBV19 | TGTGCCAGTAGTATTCAGGATACAGACTATAGCGAGCAGTACTTC | CASSIQDTDYSEQYF
TRBJ2-2 | . | TRBD1 | TRBV7-3 | TGTGCCAGCAGCTTCCGCACAGGGGAACTCACCGGGGAGCTGTTTTTT | CASSFRTGELTGELFF
TRBJ2-7 | . | . | TRBV7-9 | TGTGCCAGCAGCCTTCGAGGTGGCGAGCAGTACTTC | CASSLRGGEQYF
TRBJ1-1 | few | . | TRBV28 | TGTGCCAGCAGTTTTTGGGGGGCGAACACTGAAGCTTTCTTT | CASSFWGANTEAFF
TRBJ2-1 | . | . | TRBV4-1 | TGCGCCAGCAGCCAAGAGCCCCGGGTGTTAACTCATGAGCAGTTCTTC | CASSQEPRVLTHEQFF
TRBJ1-1 | . | . | TRBV2 | TGTGCCAGCAGTGAAAGGTGGAACACTGAAGCTTTCTTT | CASSERWNTEAFF
TRBJ2-3 | . | TRBD2 | TRBV6-1 | TGTGCCAGCAGTGAAGCGCGAGCGGGGATCACAGATACGCAGTATTTT | CASSEARAGITDTQYF
TRBJ2-1 | . | . | TRBV19 | TGTGCCAGTAGTATATCCTCGGGCAATGAGCAGTTCTTC | CASSISSGNEQFF
TRBJ1-3 | . | . | TRBV7-3 | TGTGCCAGCAGCCAAGGTACCTCTGGAAACACCATATATTTT | CASSQGTSGNTIYF
TRBJ2-2 | . | TRBD2 | TRBV5-1 | TGCGCCAGCAGCTTGGGGGGGACTAGCCTCACCGGGGAGCTGTTTTTT | CASSLGGTSLTGELFF
TRBJ1-1 | . | . | TRBV6-5 | TGTGCCAGCTTCCAAGGAGGCACTGAAGCTTTCTTT | CASFQGGTEAFF
TRBJ2-1 | . | . | TRBV7-9 | TGTGCCAGCAGCTTACCTACAGGCCTCTACAATGAGCAGTTCTTC | CASSLPTGLYNEQFF